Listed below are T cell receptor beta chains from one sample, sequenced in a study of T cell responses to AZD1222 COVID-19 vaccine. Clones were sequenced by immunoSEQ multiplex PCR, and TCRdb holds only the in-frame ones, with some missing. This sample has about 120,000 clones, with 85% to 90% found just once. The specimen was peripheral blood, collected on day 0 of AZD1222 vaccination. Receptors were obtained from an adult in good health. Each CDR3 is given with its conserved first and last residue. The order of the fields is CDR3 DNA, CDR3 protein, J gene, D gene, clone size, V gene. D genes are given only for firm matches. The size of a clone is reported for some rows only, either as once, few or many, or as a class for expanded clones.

DNA: TGTGCCAACTCGGACAGGGATCGGGAGACCCAGTACTTC
CDR3: CANSDRDRETQYF
J: TRBJ2-5
D: TRBD1
size: NA
V: TRBV6-5

DNA: TGTGCCAGCCTCGTTAGAGTTAATTCACCCCTCCACTTT
CDR3: CASLVRVNSPLHF
J: TRBJ1-6
D: NA
size: NA
V: TRBV2

DNA: TGTGCCAGCAATGGGTACGGAGGGAGCGAGCAGTACTTC
CDR3: CASNGYGGSEQYF
J: TRBJ2-7
D: NA
size: NA
V: TRBV2

DNA: TGTGCCAGCAGCTTAGGGGGGATGCAGCCCCAGCATTTT
CDR3: CASSLGGMQPQHF
J: TRBJ1-5
D: NA
size: NA
V: TRBV7-9

DNA: TGTGCCACCCAGGGAGCTGGGGCCAACGTCCTGACTTTC
CDR3: CATQGAGANVLTF
J: TRBJ2-6
D: NA
size: NA
V: TRBV10-3

DNA: TGTGCCAGCAGCGTAGTACAGTCAGATACGCAGTATTTT
CDR3: CASSVVQSDTQYF
J: TRBJ2-3
D: NA
size: NA
V: TRBV9

DNA: TGTGCCAGCAGTTTAGACGGGGATAATTCACCCCTCCACTTT
CDR3: CASSLDGDNSPLHF
J: TRBJ1-6
D: NA
size: NA
V: TRBV6-4

DNA: TGTGCCATCAGGACGACGTCTGGAAACACCATATATTTT
CDR3: CAIRTTSGNTIYF
J: TRBJ1-3
D: NA
size: NA
V: TRBV10-3

DNA: TGTGCCAGCAGTGACAGGAACACTGAAGCTTTCTTT
CDR3: CASSDRNTEAFF
J: TRBJ1-1
D: NA
size: once
V: TRBV6-2/TRBV6-3

DNA: TGCGCCAGCAGTGGGGGACAGGGGATAGGAAACACTGAAGCTTTCTTT
CDR3: CASSGGQGIGNTEAFF
J: TRBJ1-1
D: TRBD1
size: NA
V: TRBV10-2

DNA: TGTGCCAGTAGTTACCGGGGACCGAACACCGGGGAGCTGTTTTTT
CDR3: CASSYRGPNTGELFF
J: TRBJ2-2
D: NA
size: NA
V: TRBV19

DNA: TGTGCCAGCAGCTTGGACAGGAAGAATTCACCCCTCCACTTT
CDR3: CASSLDRKNSPLHF
J: TRBJ1-6
D: TRBD1
size: NA
V: TRBV7-9

DNA: TGCGCCAGCAGCCTGACGGGACAGTCGAACACTGAAGCTTTCTTT
CDR3: CASSLTGQSNTEAFF
J: TRBJ1-1
D: TRBD1
size: NA
V: TRBV5-1

DNA: TGTGCCAGCAGCCCCTGGGGCGGGAGTATAAATGAGCAGTTCTTC
CDR3: CASSPWGGSINEQFF
J: TRBJ2-1
D: TRBD2
size: NA
V: TRBV7-3

DNA: TGTGCCAGCTCACCATTTTCAGGGGAGGGCTACACCTTC
CDR3: CASSPFSGEGYTF
J: TRBJ1-2
D: NA
size: few
V: TRBV18

DNA: TGTGCCAGCAGCTCCTCACCTATAGCGGGAGTCGGTAATGAGCAGTTCTTC
CDR3: CASSSSPIAGVGNEQFF
J: TRBJ2-1
D: TRBD2
size: NA
V: TRBV11-3

DNA: TGTGCCAGCAGTTTAAGGTCTGGACGGATCAATCAGCCCCAGCATTTT
CDR3: CASSLRSGRINQPQHF
J: TRBJ1-5
D: NA
size: NA
V: TRBV28

DNA: TGTGCCAGCAGCGTAAAGGGAGGGGCAGATACGCAGTATTTT
CDR3: CASSVKGGADTQYF
J: TRBJ2-3
D: TRBD2
size: few
V: TRBV9

DNA: TGTGCCAGCAGTGAAGTGGAGGGGCCGGGGTTTGGGCCCCAGCATTTT
CDR3: CASSEVEGPGFGPQHF
J: TRBJ1-5
D: NA
size: NA
V: TRBV2

DNA: TGTGCCAGCAGCCGCGGGGGTACCACCGGGGAGCTGTTTTTT
CDR3: CASSRGGTTGELFF
J: TRBJ2-2
D: TRBD2
size: NA
V: TRBV3-1/TRBV3-2

DNA: TGTGCCAGCAGCTTAGGAGCGGGGGGTTACAATGAGCAGTTCTTC
CDR3: CASSLGAGGYNEQFF
J: TRBJ2-1
D: TRBD2
size: NA
V: TRBV11-3

DNA: TGTGCCAGCAGTTACGACAGGGGAGGCACTGAAGCTTTCTTT
CDR3: CASSYDRGGTEAFF
J: TRBJ1-1
D: TRBD1
size: NA
V: TRBV6-2/TRBV6-3

DNA: TGTGCCAGCCGGGCGGAAGGAGGCGGTGAAAAACTGTTTTTT
CDR3: CASRAEGGGEKLFF
J: TRBJ1-4
D: NA
size: NA
V: TRBV4-2

DNA: TGTGCCAGCAGCCCTAATACCGGGACCCTAGAGACCCAGTACTTC
CDR3: CASSPNTGTLETQYF
J: TRBJ2-5
D: NA
size: NA
V: TRBV5-4

DNA: TGTGCCAGCAGCGTAGGCCCGTCGGGGTCCGAGGAGACCCAGTACTTC
CDR3: CASSVGPSGSEETQYF
J: TRBJ2-5
D: NA
size: once
V: TRBV9

DNA: TGCGCCAGCAGATCCGGGACGGCGTCAGATACGCAGTATTTT
CDR3: CASRSGTASDTQYF
J: TRBJ2-3
D: NA
size: NA
V: TRBV5-1

DNA: TGTGCCAGCAGCCAGCCTCCGGGACTAGCCCCCTACGAGCAGTACTTC
CDR3: CASSQPPGLAPYEQYF
J: TRBJ2-7
D: TRBD2
size: NA
V: TRBV3-1/TRBV3-2

DNA: TGTGCCAGCAGTATGGGTAGGGGTCAGCCCCAGCATTTT
CDR3: CASSMGRGQPQHF
J: TRBJ1-5
D: NA
size: NA
V: TRBV6-2/TRBV6-3

DNA: TGTGCCAGCAGCTTAGGTTCGCAAGGCCTAGGCTACACCTTC
CDR3: CASSLGSQGLGYTF
J: TRBJ1-2
D: NA
size: NA
V: TRBV11-2

DNA: TGTGCCAGCAGCCTCACAGGGGCAACTAATGAAAAACTGTTTTTT
CDR3: CASSLTGATNEKLFF
J: TRBJ1-4
D: TRBD1
size: NA
V: TRBV6-5

DNA: TGTGCCAGCAGCTTTCAGGGGGGAGGGAACATTCAGTACTTC
CDR3: CASSFQGGGNIQYF
J: TRBJ2-4
D: NA
size: once
V: TRBV7-2